The clone carrying this T cell receptor beta chain was counted ten times or more. The antigen is undetermined. This sample is drawn from a study of T cell repertoires in cytomegalovirus infection. In TCRdb, the reads were re-called with MiXCR into one record per CDR3 protein. The profile covers about 320,000 distinct CDR3 sequences, with more than 9% appearing a single time and over 3.5% taken by the ten largest. Overall study findings and caveats: Within the response measured ex vivo, HLA-C-restricted CMV-specific TCR beta clonotypes were dominant.

The sample consisted of PBMCs. The sequence came from a human donor in good health (CMV status not recorded). Some clones in this sample may be carry-over from other donors' samples.

CDR3 protein: CASSQGYTDTQYF. CDR3 in DNA: TGTGCCAGCAGCCAGGGCTACACAGATACGCAGTATTTT. The chain uses TRBV7-2 and TRBJ2-3; D possibly corresponds to TRBD1 (5 bases). Trimming stripped 5 bases from V and 2 bases from J, with 8 bases between. In germline, CDR1 is SGHTA, CDR2 FQGNSA. The CDR3 has 13 amino acids. The full variable domain, its missing parts supplied by reference TRBV7-2 and TRBJ2-3, is GAGVSQSPSNKVTEKGKDVELRCDPISGHTALYWYRQSLGQGLEFLIYFQGNSAPDKSGLPSDRFSAERTGGSVSTLTIQRTQQEDSAVYLCASSQGYTDTQYFGPGTRLTVL.